The 20 T cell receptor beta chains below all came from one sample that was sequenced in a study of control samples from healthy donors and cancer patients. Sequencing used immunoSEQ multiplex PCR; TCRdb keeps in-frame clones, though not all of them. The table has 60,000 to 70,000 clones, approximately 80% seen once. Input material: PBMCs. Every receptor here comes from a woman aged 50 to 65 with lung cancer.

V is TRBV5-1 and J is TRBJ2-3; 15 bases are shared with TRBD2. V lost 3 bases and J lost 0; bases outside the gene matches: 5. The germline V gene encodes CDR1 SGHRS and CDR2 YFSETQ. The CDR3 extends over 18 amino acids. The CDR3, as DNA: TGCGCCAGCAGCTCACGGACTAGCGGGGGGGCTAGCACAGATACGCAGTATTTT. Amino acid sequence: CASSSRTSGGASTDTQYF.

This clone has only a few counts. The chain combines TRBV15 with TRBJ2-4, with D perhaps TRBD1 (6 bases). The CDR3 sequence is 15 residues long. Trimming took 2 bases from V and 6 from J, leaving 14 bases between them. Germline V CDR1 and CDR2: LNHNV, YYDKDF (reference sequence). The DNA for the CDR3 is TGTGCCACCAGCAGATTCGGACAGAACCTAAACATTCAGTACTTC. It encodes CATSRFGQNLNIQYF.

The chain couples TRBV3-1 (or the pseudogene TRBV3-2) to TRBJ2-7; the match to TRBD2 covers 8 bases. Germline CDR1 LGHDT, CDR2 YNNKEL (reference sequence). This CDR3 contains 13 residues. Written as DNA, the CDR3 is TGTGCGACCCGGGAGGGGGGGGCATCCGAGCAGTACTTC. It encodes CATREGGASEQYF.

The chain recombines TRBV5-1 with TRBJ2-1, with 8 bases matching TRBD2. V lost 8 bases and J lost 0; bases outside the gene matches: 4. CDR1 and CDR2 from the germline V gene are SGHRS and YFSETQ. The CDR3 runs 14 residues. The CDR3 DNA reads as TGCGCCAGTGCGGGGGGCCTCTCCTACAATGAGCAGTTCTTC. Its protein product is CASAGGLSYNEQFF.

The chain recombines TRBV6-1 with TRBJ1-2, with TRBD1 identical over 10 bases. Unmatched junction bases numbered 3, after V lost 2 bases and J lost 3 bases. The CDR3 is 15 residues long. Germline V gene sequence: CDR1 MNHNS, CDR2 SASEGT. CDR3 nucleotides: TGTGCCAGCAGTGAACGACAGGGGGCTTACTATGGCTACACCTTC. As protein: CASSERQGAYYGYTF.

There are a few counts of this clone. The rearrangement uses TRBV5-1 and TRBJ1-5; tentative D call: TRBD1 (5 bases). Germline V lookup: CDR1 SGHRS, CDR2 YFSETQ. With 4 bases removed from V and 5 bases from J, the gap between germline ends came to 13 bases. This CDR3 contains 14 residues. CDR3 protein: CASSLSGLDQPQHF. In DNA, the CDR3 is TGCGCCAGCAGCCTTTCGGGACTTGATCAGCCCCAGCATTTT.

The V call is TRBV6-5, the J call TRBJ1-2; D gene unclear. Per germline, CDR1 MNHEY and CDR2 SVGAGI. The CDR3 has 14 amino acids. V shed 6 bases and J shed 0 bases, with 11 bases lying between them. The CDR3: CASRRDLTNYGYTF. The CDR3, as DNA: TGTGCCAGCAGAAGGGATCTAACTAACTATGGCTACACCTTC.

This chain joins TRBV19 and TRBJ2-2; 7 bases line up with TRBD2. J gave up 5 bases and V 4 bases, and 10 bases lay outside the gene matches. Germline loops: CDR1 LNHDA, CDR2 SQIVND (reference sequence). The CDR3 has 16 amino acids. This CDR3 is CASSTLAGDGTGELFF. For the CDR3, the DNA is TGTGCCAGTAGTACCCTTGCGGGGGACGGAACCGGGGAGCTGTTTTTT.

The V gene is TRBV6-4, the J gene TRBJ1-5; D might be TRBD1 (5 bases). Germline lookup yields CDR1 MRHNA and CDR2 SNTAGT. The CDR3 covers 14 residues. The V end lost 6 bases, the J end lost 2 bases, and 11 bases lay between the germline ends. CDR3 region: CASSRDGGNQPQHF. The CDR3 coding sequence is TGTGCCAGCAGCCGGGACGGTGGCAATCAGCCCCAGCATTTT.

The chain is built from TRBV24-1 and TRBJ2-7; D might be TRBD1 or TRBD2, each matching 5 bases. V lost 4 bases and J 4 bases, leaving 10 bases between the germline ends. The CDR3 contains 13 residues. Germline-derived CDR1 and CDR2 are KGHDR and SFDVKD. CDR3 residues: CATSDPGRYEQYF. The CDR3 nucleotides are TGTGCCACCAGTGACCCAGGGAGATACGAGCAGTACTTC.

This sequence joins TRBV5-4 and TRBJ1-6; D unresolved. Germline V lookup: CDR1 SGHNT, CDR2 YYREEE (reference sequence). V lost 1 base, J lost 5 bases, and 7 bases lay in between. The length of the CDR3 is 14 residues. The CDR3 region has the DNA TGTGCCAGCAGCTTGTTTCGGAATAATTCACCCCTCCACTTT. Residues: CASSLFRNNSPLHF.

The chain recombines TRBV19 with TRBJ1-1, with 7 bases aligning to TRBD1. The CDR3 is 13 amino acids. Germline CDR1 reads LNHDA; CDR2 reads SQIVND (reference sequence). Trimming cost V 6 bases and J 2 bases; bases outside gene matches: 3. In DNA, the CDR3 is TGTGCCAGTAGCCAGGGGGATAACACTGAAGCTTTCTTT. Encoded protein: CASSQGDNTEAFF.

The chain carries TRBV27 and TRBJ1-1, with D possibly being TRBD1 (6 bases). CDR1 is MNHEY, CDR2 SMNVEV, per germline (reference sequence). The CDR3 sequence is 16 residues long. Trimming took 1 base from V and 0 from J, leaving 12 bases between them. CDR3: CASSLLSKGVNTEAFF. As DNA, the CDR3 is TGTGCCAGCAGTTTATTGAGTAAGGGGGTGAACACTGAAGCTTTCTTT.

The chain couples TRBV5-8 to TRBJ2-7, with TRBD1 matching over 7 bases. This CDR3 is built from 13 residues. CDR1 and CDR2 (germline): SGHTS, YDEGEE. V lost 4 bases and J lost 4; bases outside the gene matches: 5. The CDR3 DNA is TGTGCCAGCAGCCCGGGACAGTTATACGAGCAGTACTTC. Encoded protein: CASSPGQLYEQYF.

This clone appeared once. V usage is TRBV5-1 and J usage is TRBJ1-5; D remains unclear. V shed 1 base and J shed 5 bases, with 13 bases lying between them. Per germline, CDR1 SGHRS and CDR2 YFSETQ. This CDR3 spans 15 amino acids. The CDR3 nucleotides read TGCGCCAGCAGCTTGTATTCTGGGAATGATCAGCCCCAGCATTTT. It is translated as CASSLYSGNDQPQHF.

This sequence joins TRBV19 and TRBJ1-1; D not certain. V was trimmed by 2 bases and J by 2 bases, leaving 6 bases between them. The CDR3 covers 13 residues. Per germline, CDR1 LNHDA and CDR2 SQIVND (reference sequence). CDR3 nucleotide sequence: TGTGCCAGTAGTATACGACTAAACACTGAAGCTTTCTTT. It codes for CASSIRLNTEAFF.

V is TRBV6-5 and J is TRBJ2-7; a weak D match, TRBD1 (6 bases). V lost 5 bases to trimming and J lost 4 bases, with 18 bases between them. The germline gives CDR1 MNHEY, CDR2 SVGAGI. The CDR3 has 15 residues. CDR3 in DNA: TGTGCCAGCAGTACCCAACAGGGTGCCTTGTACGAGCAGTACTTC. This encodes CASSTQQGALYEQYF.

This chain connects TRBV5-1 to TRBJ1-1; D may be TRBD1 (5 bases). Between the trimmed V and J ends, which lost 4 bases and 3 bases, there was a span of 10 bases. This CDR3 is 13 amino acids long. Germline V gives CDR1 SGHRS, CDR2 YFSETQ. The CDR3 loop is CASSTQGDTEAFF. The CDR3 nucleotides are TGCGCCAGCAGCACACAAGGGGACACTGAAGCTTTCTTT. Filled out from reference TRBV5-1 and TRBJ1-1, the complete variable domain reads KAGVTQTPRYLIKTRGQQVTLSCSPISGHRSVSWYQQTPGQGLQFLFEYFSETQRNKGNFPGRFSGRQFSNSRSEMNVSTLELGDSALYLCASSTQGDTEAFFGQGTRLTVV.

V is TRBV7-3 and J is TRBJ2-1; 10 bases fit TRBD2. Germline lookup yields CDR1 SGHTA and CDR2 FQGTGA. After removal of 4 bases from V and 6 bases from J, the junction contained 6 bases not matched to a gene. The CDR3 totals 15 residues. CDR3 region: CASSYTSGASNEQFF. The CDR3 DNA follows: TGTGCCAGCAGCTACACTAGCGGGGCTAGCAATGAGCAGTTCTTC.

The V and J genes are TRBV7-8 and TRBJ1-5; D not resolved. With 4 bases removed from V and 6 bases from J, the gap between germline ends came to 25 bases. CDR1 and CDR2 (germline): SGHVS, FQNEAQ. CDR3 length: 18 residues. The CDR3 is CASSSRRSGLLSRQPQHF. Written as DNA, the CDR3 is TGTGCCAGCAGCTCGAGACGGTCAGGACTGCTTTCACGTCAGCCCCAGCATTTT. Full variable domain (outside the CDR3, taken from reference TRBV7-8 and TRBJ1-5): GAGVSQSPRYKVAKRGQDVALRCDPISGHVSLFWYQQALGQGPEFLTYFQNEAQLDKSGLPSDRFFAERPEGSVSTLKIQRTQQEDSAVYLCASSSRRSGLLSRQPQHFGDGTRLSIL.